This paragraph reports one T cell receptor beta chain. This clonotype is medium-sized (0.01 to 0.1%) in its sample. What antigen it recognizes has not been identified. No much larger clone exists at a distance of one base, and base qualities are not known. The trim is 7 bases for V and 2 bases for J, with a gap of 16 bases between the germline ends. CDR1 and CDR2 are read off the germline V gene as SNHLY and FYNNEI. Including the terminal cysteine and phenylalanine, the CDR3 comprises 15 residues. CDR3 DNA only is kept here, 45 bases in frame from base 1. Enrichment of primary CD8+ T cells was performed with magnetic beads using the Miltenyi CD8+ T cell Isolation Kit. Organoid and thymic CD3+TCRalphabeta+CD8 single positive T cells were FACS sorted before RNA extraction. Total RNA was purified from approximately 40,000 to 200,000 sorted cells per sample with the RNeasy Micro kit, and quality checked on an Agilent RNA 6000 Nano chip. Thymic fragments were dissected, disrupted by pipetting and passed through a 70 um strainer to release thymocytes.

These data come from a study of T cells generated in artificial thymic organoids (dated by TCRdb to about 2017). Regarding the study in general: In some experiments, thymic T cells were further FACS-purified to deplete CD4 immature single positive or double positive precursors. The repertoire sequencing data shown were described as representative of three independent experiments. The study compared the TCR alpha and beta CDR3 repertoires of CD8 single positive T cells derived from in vitro artificial thymic organoids against those of naive CD8 T cells from thymus and peripheral blood.

Paper-wide results and their limitations: Physiological TCR clonotype diversity, comparable to that of thymic and blood naive CD8 T cells, was observed in organoid-derived CD8 single positive T cells.

TCRalpha and TCRbeta libraries were amplified in separate semi-nested PCR reactions using Advantage 2 and reverse primers located in the TRAC or TRBC constant regions. Between about 3.5 and 550 ng of total RNA was used as input for first-strand cDNA synthesis. The TCR cDNA libraries were generated by 5'-RACE using the SMARTer PCR cDNA Synthesis kit, with a poly-dT primer driving first-strand synthesis. Semi-nested constant-region reverse primers carried 5-nucleotide sample-specific barcodes, and products were cleaned with the Zymo DNA Clean and Concentrator-5 kit. Pools of up to ten barcoded samples were ligated to Illumina adaptors and sequenced on an Illumina MiSeq as 2 x 150 bp paired-end reads. From the authors' description of their analysis: Demultiplexed reads were aligned using BLAT against a custom library containing all human TRAV, TRAJ, TRBV, TRBD and TRBJ combinations from IMGT. The best BLAT hits were picked using pslCDnaFilter (-maxAligns=1, -ignoreIntrons), and custom Perl scripts were used to calculate clonotype frequencies. Using fastp trimming at Q25 and MiXCR clonotype assembly, TCRdb reanalyzed the public sequencing data and kept in-frame beta chains. Every entry covers one CDR3 protein and lists the most common genes and DNA from its rows. For this entry, the V and J calls and clone size follow TCRdb and not the study's own pipeline. Counted in this sample were about 2,500 distinct CDR3 sequences; 11% of them appeared once. About 2.9% of the sample lies in the top ten.

The origin of this receptor is a human donor who gave cord blood stem cells for thymic organoid culture, a cardiac surgery patient who gave postnatal thymus, or a blood donor (not recorded which). The sample taken for sequencing was naive CD8+ T cells from the thymus. The cell subset or site label, read with the paper, signifies: CD3+TCRalphabeta+CD8SP T cells; for blood, CD45RO-CCR7+ naive CD8+ T cells. The chain was built from TRBV2 and TRBJ2-3; the best D guess is TRBD1, with 6 bases matching. The CDR3 is CASTPGHLLTDTQYF. In nucleotides, the sequence is TGTGCCAGCACCCCGGGACACCTACTCACAGATACGCAGTATTTT.